The next 4 T cell receptor beta chains were all read from a single sample in a study of T cells in Graves' hyperthyroidism and ophthalmopathy. Amplification of TCR beta CDR3 regions was performed using RNA transcripts as template. First-round RT-PCR of the TCR CDR3 relied on the HTBI primer set. TCRdb called the multiplex PCR reads again in MiXCR, with one record for every CDR3 protein. Among 620,000 or so distinct CDR3 sequences listed, roughly 15% were seen once. The sample consisted of blood. Receptors originate from a woman aged 50 to 65 with Graves' ophthalmopathy.

The chain carries TRBV18 and TRBJ1-1; 11 bases map to TRBD1. The V segment lost 6 bases and the J segment 6 bases; nucleotides outside the gene matches: 6. The CDR3 sequence is 14 residues long. Germline V gene sequence: CDR1 KGHSH, CDR2 LQKENI. CDR3 amino acids: CASSADRGPAEAFF. The CDR3 DNA is TGTGCCAGCTCTGCGGACAGGGGGCCCGCTGAAGCTTTCTTT.

At least ten counts were recorded for this clonotype. The rearrangement joins TRBV28 to TRBJ2-1; 12 bases are a match to TRBD2. The CDR3 has 16 amino acids. The trim removed 5 bases at V and 7 bases at J, leaving 9 bases unmatched. Germline CDR1 is MDHEN and CDR2 is SYDVKM. CDR3 region: CASSTRLAGAGNEQFF. The CDR3 bases are TGTGCCAGCAGTACCCGACTAGCGGGAGCCGGGAATGAGCAGTTCTTC.

In its sample, this clonotype was seen many times. The chain carries TRBV7-3 and TRBJ1-1, with TRBD1 as a possible D gene (5 bases). V was cut by 6 bases and J by 1 base, with 9 bases left in between. CDR1 is SGHTA and CDR2 is FQGTGA in the germline V gene. This CDR3 spans 13 amino acids. CDR3 DNA sequence: TGTGCCAGCAGGCTCGGACAGAACACTGAAGCTTTCTTT. Its protein is CASRLGQNTEAFF. Looking up the rest from reference TRBV7-3 and TRBJ1-1 gives the full variable domain: GAGVSQTPSNKVTEKGKYVELRCDPISGHTALYWYRQSLGQGPEFLIYFQGTGAADDSGLPNDRFFAVRPEGSVSTLKIQRTERGDSAVYLCASRLGQNTEAFFGQGTRLTVV.

This clonotype was seen only a few times. The chain recombines TRBV7-3 with TRBJ2-6; 8 nucleotides agree with TRBD2. The CDR3 has 18 amino acids. From germline, CDR1 is SGHTA and CDR2 FQGTGA. J lost 3 bases, V lost 1 base, and 8 bases had no gene match. CDR3 sequence (DNA): TGTGCCAGCAGCTTAAAGGGTCTAGCGGGTTTTGGGGCCAACGTCCTGACTTTC. This sequence encodes CASSLKGLAGFGANVLTF. The full variable domain, completed using reference TRBV7-3 and TRBJ2-6, is GAGVSQTPSNKVTEKGKYVELRCDPISGHTALYWYRQSLGQGPEFLIYFQGTGAADDSGLPNDRFFAVRPEGSVSTLKIQRTERGDSAVYLCASSLKGLAGFGANVLTFGAGSRLTVL.